This record looks at one T cell receptor (beta chain) sequence and its context. The antigen is unknown. The source of the sample is a study of shared clonotypes between healthy human individuals. General study results and limits: Represented diversity (both genetic and exposure-history) was limited by the small number of donors.

Produced via immunoSEQ multiplex PCR; TCRdb's table is partial and in-frame only. The table has 2 million or so clones, 95% seen once. Germline CDR1 and CDR2: LNHDA and SQIVND (reference sequence). This CDR3 is built from 15 residues. The V and J ends lost 3 bases and 0 bases respectively, with 9 bases between them. This receptor was identified in a man between 18 and 35 years old in good health. Sequenced: naive CD4+ T cells sorted from blood. Subset in this sample: CD45RA+ positively selected. V usage is TRBV19 and J usage is TRBJ1-3, with D unresolved. The CDR3 spells CASSIYASSGNTIYF. The DNA for the CDR3 is TGTGCCAGTAGTATTTATGCAAGCTCTGGAAACACCATATATTTT.